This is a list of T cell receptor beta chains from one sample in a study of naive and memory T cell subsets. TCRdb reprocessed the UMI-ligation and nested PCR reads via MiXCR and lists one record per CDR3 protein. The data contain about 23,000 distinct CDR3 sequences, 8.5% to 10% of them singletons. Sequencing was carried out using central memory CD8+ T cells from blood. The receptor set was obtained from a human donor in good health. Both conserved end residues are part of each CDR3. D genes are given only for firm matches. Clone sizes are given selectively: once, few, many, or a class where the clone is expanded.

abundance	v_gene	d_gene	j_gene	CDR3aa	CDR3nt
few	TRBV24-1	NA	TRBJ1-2	CATSGNREATSAYGYTF	TGTGCCACCAGTGGAAACAGGGAAGCTACCTCAGCCTATGGCTACACCTTC
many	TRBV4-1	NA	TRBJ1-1	CASSREKGILNTEAFF	TGCGCCAGCAGCCGTGAAAAGGGCATTTTGAACACTGAAGCTTTCTTT
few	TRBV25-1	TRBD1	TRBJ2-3	CASSDPGTGETQYF	TGTGCCAGCAGTGATCCCGGGACAGGTGAAACGCAGTATTTT
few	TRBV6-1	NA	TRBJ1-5	CASNLDSNQPQHF	TGTGCCAGCAATTTGGATAGCAATCAGCCCCAGCATTTT
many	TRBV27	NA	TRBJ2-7	CASSDGTAYEQYF	TGTGCCAGCAGTGACGGGACGGCCTACGAGCAGTACTTC
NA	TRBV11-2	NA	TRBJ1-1	CASSFEGKYVTFF	TGTGCCAGCAGCTTTGAAGGGAAGTACGTAACTTTCTTT
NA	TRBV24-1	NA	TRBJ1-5	CATSDLRGNQPQHF	TGTGCCACCAGTGATTTGCGGGGAAATCAGCCCCAGCATTTT
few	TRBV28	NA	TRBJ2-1	CASSLVRWAINEQFF	TGTGCCAGCAGTTTAGTCCGGTGGGCCATCAATGAGCAGTTCTTC
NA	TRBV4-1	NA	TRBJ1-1	CASSQEGWVEAFF	TGCGCCAGCAGCCAAGAAGGGTGGGTTGAAGCTTTCTTT
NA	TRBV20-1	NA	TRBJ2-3	CSARDERRGTDTQYF	TGCAGTGCTAGAGATGAGCGGCGGGGCACAGATACGCAGTATTTT
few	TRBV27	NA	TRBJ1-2	CASSLQGHSAYGYTF	TGTGCCAGCAGTTTACAGGGGCATTCAGCTTATGGCTACACCTTC
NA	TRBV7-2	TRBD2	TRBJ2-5	CASSLGGRLRETQYF	TGTGCCAGCAGCCTGGGGGGGAGACTGCGAGAGACCCAGTACTTC
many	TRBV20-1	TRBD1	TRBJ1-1	CSARGQGSDTEAFF	TGCAGTGCAAGGGGACAGGGGTCGGACACTGAAGCTTTCTTT
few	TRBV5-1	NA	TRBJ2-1	CASSLLGGPPFF	TGCGCCAGCAGCTTGCTCGGGGGGCCCCCGTTCTTC
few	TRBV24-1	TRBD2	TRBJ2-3	CATSGGLAGGTDTQYF	TGTGCCACCAGTGGCGGGCTAGCGGGAGGCACAGATACGCAGTATTTT
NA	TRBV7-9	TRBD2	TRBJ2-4	CASSLVLAALAKNIQYF	TGTGCCAGCAGCTTAGTCCTAGCGGCCCTAGCCAAAAACATTCAGTACTTC
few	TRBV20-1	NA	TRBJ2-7	CSALASYEQYF	TGCAGTGCTCTAGCCTCCTACGAGCAGTACTTC
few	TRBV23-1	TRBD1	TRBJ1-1	CASSQEDRGSNTEAFF	TGCGCCAGCAGTCAAGAAGACAGGGGTTCGAACACTGAAGCTTTCTTT
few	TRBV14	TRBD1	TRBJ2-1	CASSPTGIYNEQFF	TGTGCCAGCAGCCCGACAGGGATATACAATGAGCAGTTCTTC
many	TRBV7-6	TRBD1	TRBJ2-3	CASSVPGTGEPDTDTQYF	TGTGCCAGCAGCGTACCCGGGACAGGGGAACCAGACACAGATACGCAGTATTTT
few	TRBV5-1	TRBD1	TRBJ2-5	CASSAQGASETQYF	TGCGCCAGCAGCGCCCAGGGGGCTTCGGAGACCCAGTACTTC
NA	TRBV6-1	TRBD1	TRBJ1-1	CASSGGGGYTEAFF	TGTGCCAGCAGTGGAGGGGGCGGGTACACTGAAGCTTTCTTT
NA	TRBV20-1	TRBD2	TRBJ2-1	CSARSGSSDYEQFF	TGCAGTGCCAGAAGCGGGAGTTCGGACTATGAGCAGTTCTTC
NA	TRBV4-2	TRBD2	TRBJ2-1	CASSQGTGGSSGYNEQFF	TGTGCCAGCAGCCAAGGTACGGGCGGGAGTTCCGGCTACAATGAGCAGTTCTTC
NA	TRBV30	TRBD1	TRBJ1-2	CAWGYRGRSYGYTF	TGTGCCTGGGGTTACAGGGGGCGAAGCTATGGCTACACCTTC
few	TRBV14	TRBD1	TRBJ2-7	CASSIPGQGYEQYF	TGTGCCAGCAGCATTCCGGGACAGGGCTACGAGCAGTACTTC
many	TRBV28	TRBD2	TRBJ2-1	CASSFGSGRAVVPSYNEQFF	TGTGCCAGCAGTTTTGGGAGCGGGAGGGCCGTAGTTCCCTCCTACAATGAGCAGTTCTTC
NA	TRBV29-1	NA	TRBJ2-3	CSVAERFTDTQYF	TGCAGCGTTGCCGAGAGGTTCACAGATACGCAGTATTTT
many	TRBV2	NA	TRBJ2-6	CASSGGALTGANVLTF	TGTGCCAGCAGTGGAGGGGCGCTAACTGGGGCCAACGTCCTGACTTTC
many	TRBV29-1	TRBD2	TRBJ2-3	CSVVGLAGESDTQYF	TGCAGCGTTGTTGGCCTAGCGGGAGAGTCAGATACGCAGTATTTT
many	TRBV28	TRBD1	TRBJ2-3	CASSSTGEDTDTQYF	TGTGCCAGCAGTTCGACAGGGGAAGACACAGATACGCAGTATTTT
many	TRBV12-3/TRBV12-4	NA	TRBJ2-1	CASSPSRYNEQFF	TGTGCCAGCAGCCCCTCCAGATACAATGAGCAGTTCTTC
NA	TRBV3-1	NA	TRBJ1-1	CASGSRTEAFF	TGTGCCAGCGGGAGTCGGACTGAAGCTTTCTTT
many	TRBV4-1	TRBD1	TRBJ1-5	CASSQTGNQPQHF	TGCGCCAGCAGCCAGACAGGGAATCAGCCCCAGCATTTT
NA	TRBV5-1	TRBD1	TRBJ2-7	CASSLGQGVLYEQYF	TGCGCCAGCAGCTTGGGTCAGGGGGTTTTGTACGAGCAGTACTTC
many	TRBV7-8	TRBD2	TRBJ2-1	CASSSAGFSYNEQFF	TGTGCCAGCAGCTCAGCGGGGTTTTCCTACAATGAGCAGTTCTTC
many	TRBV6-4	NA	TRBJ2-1	CASSDRATNEQFF	TGTGCCAGCAGTGACAGGGCTACCAATGAGCAGTTCTTC
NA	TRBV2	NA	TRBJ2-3	CASEGLETLLLDTQYF	TGTGCCAGCGAGGGTCTAGAAACCCTTTTGTTGGATACGCAGTATTTT
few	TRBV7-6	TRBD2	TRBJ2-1	CASSLLPGGNEQFF	TGTGCCAGCAGCTTATTACCGGGAGGGAATGAGCAGTTCTTC
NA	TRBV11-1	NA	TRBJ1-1	CASAPIVGSEAFF	TGTGCCAGCGCACCCATCGTGGGCTCTGAAGCTTTCTTT
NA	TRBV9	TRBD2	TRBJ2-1	CARSGREFEQFF	TGTGCCAGAAGCGGGAGGGAGTTTGAGCAGTTCTTC
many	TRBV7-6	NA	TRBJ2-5	CASSSTGTQETQYF	TGTGCCAGCAGTTCTACCGGGACCCAAGAGACCCAGTACTTC
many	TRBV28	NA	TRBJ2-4	CASSPGYGLHIQYF	TGTGCCAGCAGCCCGGGCTATGGGTTACACATTCAGTACTTC
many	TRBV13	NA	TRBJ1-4	CASREGNNEKLFF	TGTGCCAGCAGAGAGGGGAATAATGAAAAACTGTTTTTT